The present T cell receptor (beta chain) was sequenced within a study of shared clonotypes between healthy human individuals. Findings of the study overall: The sampled material consisted only of blood, and tissue repertoires are likely to differ.

The table lists this clone with a few counts. Its antigen is not known. Germline values: CDR1 SGHRS, CDR2 YFSETQ. CDR3 length equals 13 residues. V lost 4 bases and J 3 bases, leaving 10 bases between the germline ends. Repertoires were generated with immunoSEQ multiplex PCR, while TCRdb's copy carries only in-frame clones and drops some. Counted here are some 660,000 clones, 55% to 85% occurring once; the ten biggest clones make up 1.5% to 2%. The clonotype comes from a woman aged 25 to 39 in good health. Material for sequencing was memory CD4+ T cells sorted from blood. Described subset: CD45RA-negative fraction. The chain combines TRBV5-1 with TRBJ2-5, with D perhaps TRBD1 (5 bases). CDR3 region: CASSAGFEETQYF. The CDR3 DNA reads as TGCGCCAGCAGCGCAGGGTTCGAAGAGACCCAGTACTTC.